These 19 T cell receptor beta chains were all obtained from the same sample, sequenced in a study of CD8+ T cells in alopecia areata. Extracted RNA was reverse transcribed into cDNA, the sequencing template. Profiled with immunoSEQ multiplex PCR; TCRdb holds only in-frame clones, not every one. The data contain over 85,000 clones, 35% to 50% of them singletons. Source material: CD4+ T cells sorted from blood. The receptors originated from a human donor with alopecia areata.

Notes on this clone: This CDR3 is also generated by other DNA sequences in the sample. This chain joins TRBV29-1 and TRBJ2-7; D is unclear. Germline CDR1 and CDR2: SQVTM and ANQGSEA. The V end was cut by 1 base, the J end by 4 bases, with 8 bases between. The CDR3 covers 12 residues. CDR3 DNA: TGCAGCGTTGAAGGTGCGAGTTACGAGCAGTACTTC. It translates to CSVEGASYEQYF.

This chain uses TRBV18 with TRBJ2-5; the D gene is possibly TRBD1 (5 bases). The V and J ends lost 3 bases and 3 bases respectively, with 8 bases between them. The CDR3 runs to 13 residues. Germline V gene lookup returns CDR1 KGHSH and CDR2 LQKENI. In nucleotides, the CDR3 is TGTGCCAGCTCACCTGGGGCGGAAGAGACCCAGTACTTC. This translates into CASSPGAEETQYF.

This clone appeared a few times. This sequence joins TRBV28 and TRBJ2-5; D uncertain. Trimming pared 3 bases from V and 4 bases from J, leaving 12 bases between. Looked up from germline, CDR1 is MDHEN and CDR2 is SYDVKM. There are 14 residues in the CDR3. This CDR3 reads CASSLEWERETQYF. The CDR3 bases are TGTGCCAGCAGTTTGGAGTGGGAACGAGAGACCCAGTACTTC.

The chain couples TRBV20-1 to TRBJ2-5; no clear D. The CDR3 extends over 10 amino acids. Trimming cost V 5 bases and J 5 bases, with 6 bases left between them. Germline lookup yields CDR1 DFQATT and CDR2 SNEGSKA (reference sequence). CDR3 residues: CSAAKETQYF. DNA of the CDR3: TGCAGTGCTGCCAAGGAGACCCAGTACTTC.

J is TRBJ1-5 and V is TRBV28, with D possibly being TRBD1 (6 bases). In germline, CDR1 is MDHEN, CDR2 SYDVKM. Trimming stripped 7 bases from V and 2 bases from J, with 15 bases between. The CDR3 has 15 residues. CDR3 coding DNA: TGTGCCAGCACTAAGGGGGGAGGGGGCAATCAGCCCCAGCATTTT. Residues: CASTKGGGGNQPQHF.

V is TRBV30 and J is TRBJ2-1; a weak D match, TRBD1 (6 bases). This CDR3 comprises 12 residues. Trimming pared 4 bases from V and 9 bases from J, leaving 13 bases between. Germline CDR1 and CDR2: GTSNPN and SVGIG (reference sequence). The CDR3: CAWTNRVFEQFF. CDR3 nucleotides: TGTGCCTGGACCAACAGGGTGTTTGAGCAGTTCTTC.

V usage is TRBV27 and J usage is TRBJ1-5; tentatively, D is TRBD1 (6 bases). This CDR3 contains 15 residues. Looked up from germline, CDR1 is MNHEY and CDR2 is SMNVEV (reference sequence). Deletions cut 7 bases from V and 2 bases from J, with 15 bases between. The CDR3 DNA reads as TGTGCCAGCAAAGCCGAGACAGGCCGCAATCAGCCCCAGCATTTT. It is translated as CASKAETGRNQPQHF.

This clone was detected only a few times. DNA for the CDR3: TGCAGCGTAGATCTCCAAGAGACCCAGTACTTC. Its translation: CSVDLQETQYF. This chain uses TRBV29-1 with TRBJ2-5; D remains ambiguous. Germline CDR1 SQVTM, CDR2 ANQGSEA. The CDR3 spans 11 residues. Trimming pared 6 bases from V and 1 base from J, leaving 6 bases between. Combining the CDR3 with reference TRBV29-1 and TRBJ2-5 gives the whole variable domain SAVISQKPSRDICQRGTSLTIQCQVDSQVTMMFWYRQQPGQSLTLIATANQGSEATYESGFVIDKFPISRPNLTFSTLTVSNMSPEDSSIYLCSVDLQETQYFGPGTRLLVL.

This rearrangement joins TRBV7-9 to TRBJ2-5; either TRBD1 or TRBD2 may fit D (5 bases each). The CDR3 is 14 residues long. Germline V gene sequence: CDR1 SEHNR, CDR2 FQNEAQ (reference sequence). Trimming pared 1 base from V and 4 bases from J, leaving 10 bases between. CDR3 bases: TGTGCCAGCAGCTTAGATGGGGGAGCAGAGACCCAGTACTTC. Its translation: CASSLDGGAETQYF.

V is TRBV19 and J is TRBJ2-2, with D uncertain. Germline V lookup: CDR1 LNHDA, CDR2 SQIVND (reference sequence). CDR3 length equals 11 residues. Trimming took off 7 bases at V and 6 bases at J, with 6 bases between the two ends. This CDR3 reads CASTSAGELFF. The CDR3 region has the DNA TGTGCCAGTACCTCGGCCGGGGAGCTGTTTTTT.

J is TRBJ1-5 and V is TRBV28; D may be TRBD1 (5 bases). V lost 5 bases to trimming and J lost 1 base, with 18 bases between them. The CDR3 length is 17 residues. CDR1 is MDHEN, CDR2 SYDVKM, per germline. The CDR3: CASSHSQTVLSNQPQHF. In DNA form, the CDR3 reads TGTGCCAGCAGTCACTCCCAGACAGTGTTGAGCAATCAGCCCCAGCATTTT.

The chain recombines TRBV11-1 with TRBJ2-1; TRBD1 is a possible D gene (6 bases). The germline V and J ends were trimmed by 0 bases and 10 bases, with 16 bases remaining between them. Germline values: CDR1 SGHAT, CDR2 FQDESV (reference sequence). There are 15 residues in the CDR3. Here the CDR3 DNA reads TGTGCCAGCAGCTTAGCGTACGGACAGTTGTCCGAGCAGTTCTTC. This codes for CASSLAYGQLSEQFF.

V is TRBV6-5 and J is TRBJ1-2, with D perhaps TRBD1 (6 bases). Germline CDR1 MNHEY, CDR2 SVGAGI. V lost 6 bases and J lost 4, with 12 bases in between. This CDR3 contains 13 residues. The CDR3 region has the DNA TGTGCCAGCAGCGCGGGACACTCCTATGGCTACACCTTC. Protein sequence: CASSAGHSYGYTF.

This chain joins TRBV7-9 and TRBJ1-2; D call uncertain. Trimming removed 7 bases from V and 4 bases from J, with 13 bases in between. Germline V gene lookup returns CDR1 SEHNR and CDR2 FQNEAQ (reference sequence). The CDR3 has 13 amino acids. The CDR3 DNA is TGTGCCAGCACCCCTCGGATTCTCTATGGCTACACCTTC. This translates into CASTPRILYGYTF.

This clone has a handful of counts. The V gene is TRBV29-1, the J gene TRBJ1-2; D might be TRBD1 (5 bases). The length of the CDR3 is 14 residues. Between the trimmed V and J ends, which lost 6 bases and 4 bases, there was a span of 18 bases. CDR1 and CDR2 from the germline V gene are SQVTM and ANQGSEA. The chain's CDR3 is CSVLRGRLGYGYTF. The DNA for the CDR3 is TGCAGCGTCCTGAGGGGTCGCCTAGGCTATGGCTACACCTTC.

V usage is TRBV29-1 and J usage is TRBJ1-1, with D unclear. V was clipped by 4 bases and J by 1 base, with 13 bases between them. Per germline, CDR1 SQVTM and CDR2 ANQGSEA. The CDR3 covers 14 residues. Here the CDR3 DNA reads TGCAGCGTTGTGGTGTCGGGTCCGAACACTGAAGCTTTCTTT. Residues: CSVVVSGPNTEAFF.

In this sample, this clone turned up a few times. The rearrangement uses TRBV30 and TRBJ2-3; either TRBD1 or TRBD2 may fit D (5 bases each). The length of the CDR3 is 13 residues. V was trimmed by 8 bases and J by 1 base, leaving 13 bases between them. Germline CDR1 GTSNPN, CDR2 SVGIG (reference sequence). CDR3 region: CARRDPGTDTQYF. The DNA of the CDR3 is TGTGCCCGCCGGGACCCAGGCACAGATACGCAGTATTTT.

The chain uses TRBV30 and TRBJ2-7; D could derive from TRBD1 or TRBD2 (5 bases each). The CDR3 is 14 residues long. V lost 0 bases and J lost 2, with 11 bases in between. Germline V gives CDR1 GTSNPN, CDR2 SVGIG (reference sequence). CDR3 nucleotide sequence: TGTGCCTGGAGTGTACGAGGGACCACCTACGAGCAGTACTTC. Amino acids: CAWSVRGTTYEQYF.

This clone appeared a few times. The chain employs TRBV29-1 and TRBJ2-1, with a weak D call TRBD2 (6 bases). Germline-derived CDR1 and CDR2 are SQVTM and ANQGSEA. The CDR3 has 15 residues. V was shortened by 5 bases and J by 4 bases, with 18 bases between the two germline ends. DNA of the CDR3: TGCAGCGTTCAACGGCTGGCGGGAAAATACAATGAGCAGTTCTTC. This sequence encodes CSVQRLAGKYNEQFF.